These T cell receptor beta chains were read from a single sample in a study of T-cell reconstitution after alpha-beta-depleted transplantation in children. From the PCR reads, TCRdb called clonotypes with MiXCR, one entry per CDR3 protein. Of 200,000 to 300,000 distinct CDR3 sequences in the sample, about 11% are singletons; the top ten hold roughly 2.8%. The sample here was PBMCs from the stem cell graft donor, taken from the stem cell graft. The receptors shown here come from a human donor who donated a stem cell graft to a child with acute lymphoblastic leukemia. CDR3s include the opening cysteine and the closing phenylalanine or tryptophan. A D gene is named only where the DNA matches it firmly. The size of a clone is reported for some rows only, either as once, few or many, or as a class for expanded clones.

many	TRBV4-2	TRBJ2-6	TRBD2	TGTGCCAGCAGCCAAGAGAGAGCGGGGTTTGGGGCCAACGTCCTGACTTTC	CASSQERAGFGANVLTF
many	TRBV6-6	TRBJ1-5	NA	TGTGCCAGCAGTCCAGGGAGTAGCGGGCCCCAGCATTTT	CASSPGSSGPQHF
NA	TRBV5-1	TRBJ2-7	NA	TGCGCCAGCCGGAGTTGGATCCAGGGAGGGGGCTACGAGCAGTACTTC	CASRSWIQGGGYEQYF
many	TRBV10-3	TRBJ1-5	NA	TGTGCCATCCAGGACGTAGATAGCAATCAGCCCCAGCATTTT	CAIQDVDSNQPQHF
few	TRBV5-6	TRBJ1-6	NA	TGTGCCAGCAGCTCAGCTAGGTCAAATTCACCCCTCCACTTT	CASSSARSNSPLHF
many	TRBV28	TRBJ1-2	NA	TGTGCCAGCAGTTGGGGGATCTATGGCTACACCTTC	CASSWGIYGYTF
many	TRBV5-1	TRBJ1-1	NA	TGCGCCAGCAGCCCTTCCGGAACACCGAACACTGAAGCTTTCTTT	CASSPSGTPNTEAFF
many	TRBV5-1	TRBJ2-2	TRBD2	TGCGCCAGCAGCTTGTTAGCGGGACCAAACACCGGGGAGCTGTTTTTT	CASSLLAGPNTGELFF
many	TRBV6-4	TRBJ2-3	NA	TGTGCCAGCAGTGATGGGTCGGGGGCCACAGATACGCAGTATTTT	CASSDGSGATDTQYF
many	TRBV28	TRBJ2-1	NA	TGTGCCAGCAGCGGCGAGAACAATGAGCAGTTCTTC	CASSGENNEQFF